This is a list of T cell receptor beta chains from one sample in a study of blood T cell repertoires in COVID-19. TCRdb's table, derived via immunoSEQ multiplex PCR, lists solely in-frame clones and lacks some. The sample includes about 110,000 clones, around 76% seen only once; the top ten take approximately 19%. The sample consisted of peripheral blood. All receptors derive from a woman in her 70s with acute or convalescent COVID-19. Each CDR3 is given with its conserved first and last residue. A D gene is named only where the DNA matches it firmly. The size of a clone is reported for some rows only, either as once, few or many, or as a class for expanded clones.

j_call | clone_size | v_call | d_call | cdr3_nt | cdr3_aa
TRBJ1-1 | NA | TRBV29-1 | NA | TGCAGCGTCATTTCGGACAGCTTGAACACTGAAGCTTTCTTT | CSVISDSLNTEAFF
TRBJ1-1 | NA | TRBV30 | NA | TGTGCCTGGAGCCTCGGACAGAACACTGAAGCTTTCTTT | CAWSLGQNTEAFF
TRBJ1-6 | NA | TRBV18 | NA | TGTGCCAGCTCACCAGGCGGTAATTCACCCCTCCACTTT | CASSPGGNSPLHF
TRBJ2-7 | NA | TRBV6-2/TRBV6-3 | TRBD1 | TGTGCCAGCAGCCGCTCGGGACAGGTCTCCTACGAGCAGTACTTC | CASSRSGQVSYEQYF
TRBJ2-3 | NA | TRBV7-8 | TRBD2 | TGTGCCAGCAGTTACAGCGGGGGGGCTGCAGATACGCAGTATTTT | CASSYSGGAADTQYF
TRBJ1-5 | NA | TRBV30 | TRBD1 | TGTGCCTGGGACAAAACAGGGGATGGCAATCAGCCCCAGCATTTT | CAWDKTGDGNQPQHF
TRBJ2-6 | NA | TRBV5-1 | TRBD1 | TGCGCCAGCAGCAGTAGGACAGGTTCAGCCAACGTCCTGACTTTC | CASSSRTGSANVLTF
TRBJ2-7 | NA | TRBV5-1 | TRBD2 | TGCGCCAGTTTGAGCGTTGGGGGGGGCCGGGGGGGGGAGCAGTACTTC | CASLSVGGGRGGEQYF
TRBJ2-1 | NA | TRBV27 | NA | TGTGCCAGCAGTTCACTCATTCGGGACTCCGGGCAGTTCTTC | CASSSLIRDSGQFF
TRBJ1-5 | once | TRBV7-2 | TRBD1 | TGTGCCAGCAGCTTAAGCACAGGGACAGCGCCGCAGCCCCAGCATTTT | CASSLSTGTAPQPQHF
TRBJ1-2 | NA | TRBV28 | TRBD1 | TGTGCCAGCAGTTTTTCAACCGGGACAGGGAGGGACTATGGCTACACCTTC | CASSFSTGTGRDYGYTF
TRBJ2-7 | NA | TRBV7-8 | TRBD1 | TGTGCCAGCAGCCGGGACAGCTCCTACGAGCAGTACTTC | CASSRDSSYEQYF
TRBJ2-6 | few | TRBV7-9 | TRBD1 | TGTGCCAGCAGCGCGGACAGGGCTGGGGCCAACGTCCTGACTTTC | CASSADRAGANVLTF
TRBJ2-5 | many | TRBV4-2 | TRBD2 | TGTGCCAGCAGCCAAGATTGGTGGGGCCCCGGGGGCGGGGGGGCCCAGGCGACCCAGTACTTC | CASSQDWWGPGGGGAQATQYF
TRBJ1-1 | NA | TRBV28 | TRBD1 | TGTGCCAGCAGTTTGCCAGGGGGCGCGGGGACTGAAGCTTTCTTT | CASSLPGGAGTEAFF
TRBJ2-2 | once | TRBV5-6 | TRBD1 | TGTGCCAGCAGCTTTGAGGGGGCTACCGGGGAGCTGTTTTTT | CASSFEGATGELFF
TRBJ1-3 | NA | TRBV10-2 | NA | TGCGCCAGCAGTGCCCGGGTAGGAGCTGGAAACACCATATATTTT | CASSARVGAGNTIYF
TRBJ1-5 | NA | TRBV20-1 | NA | TGCAGTGCTAGTAATGGCCAGATGAGCAATCAGCCCCAGCATTTT | CSASNGQMSNQPQHF
TRBJ2-1 | NA | TRBV4-3 | NA | TGCGCCAGCAGCGTCTCACCCGGGACACGCTACAATGAGCAGTTCTTC | CASSVSPGTRYNEQFF
TRBJ2-2 | NA | TRBV18 | NA | TGTGCCAGCTCCCCCGTTTCGATCCGGACCGGGGAGCTGTTTTTT | CASSPVSIRTGELFF
TRBJ2-3 | NA | TRBV7-9 | TRBD1 | TGTGCCAGCAGCTTAAAGGGGGCCGATACGCAGTATTTT | CASSLKGADTQYF
TRBJ1-1 | NA | TRBV6-6 | TRBD1 | TGTGCCAGCAGTTATGGGGGGACAGCGATGAGGACTGAAGCTTTCTTT | CASSYGGTAMRTEAFF
TRBJ2-7 | NA | TRBV5-4 | TRBD1 | TGTGCCAGCAGCCTAACCGGACAGGGCTACGAGCAGTACTTC | CASSLTGQGYEQYF
TRBJ2-1 | NA | TRBV27 | TRBD1 | TGTGCCAGCATAAAAGAACGAACAGGGGGCGGGTCCTACAATGAGCAGTTCTTC | CASIKERTGGGSYNEQFF
TRBJ2-1 | NA | TRBV3-1/TRBV3-2 | TRBD2 | TGTGCCAGCAGCCAAAGTAGCGGGGGGTCCAATGAGCAGTTCTTC | CASSQSSGGSNEQFF
TRBJ2-2 | NA | TRBV30 | TRBD2 | TGTGCCTGGAGTGTACTTAGCGGGGGGTTATCGAACACCGGGGAGCTGTTTTTT | CAWSVLSGGLSNTGELFF
TRBJ1-1 | NA | TRBV7-9 | NA | TGTGCCAGCAGCTTATTTTCGGAATCTACTAAGGCTTTCTTT | CASSLFSESTKAFF
TRBJ1-5 | few | TRBV19 | NA | TGTGCCAGTAGTATGCCTGGGGCTTATCAGCCCCAGCATTTT | CASSMPGAYQPQHF
TRBJ1-1 | NA | TRBV4-1 | NA | TGCGCCAGCAGCCCTCGTCTCCAAAACGGTGGTGCTTTCTTT | CASSPRLQNGGAFF
TRBJ1-2 | NA | TRBV11-2 | NA | TGTGCCAGCAGCTTTACAGGGTTCAGCTATGGCTACACCTTC | CASSFTGFSYGYTF
TRBJ2-1 | few | TRBV6-1 | NA | TGTGCCAGCAGTGAAATCTGGGGCGGGGTCGGGGAGCAGTTCTTC | CASSEIWGGVGEQFF
TRBJ2-7 | once | TRBV29-1 | NA | TGCAGCGTTGGGGGCAGTTACTACGAGCAGTACTTC | CSVGGSYYEQYF
TRBJ1-5 | NA | TRBV2 | NA | TGTGCCAGTACAGGTTCCCGCGGCAATCAGCCCCAGCATTTT | CASTGSRGNQPQHF
TRBJ2-5 | NA | TRBV7-9 | TRBD1 | TGTGCCAGCAGCTACTCGGGACAGCAAGAGACCCAGTACTTC | CASSYSGQQETQYF
TRBJ1-2 | NA | TRBV7-9 | NA | TGTGCCAGCAGCTTAGTACCGGTCGATGGCTACACCTTC | CASSLVPVDGYTF
TRBJ1-4 | few | TRBV6-5 | TRBD1 | TGTGCCAGCAGTTCCACGACAGGGCGTAATGAAAAACTGTTTTTT | CASSSTTGRNEKLFF
TRBJ1-4 | NA | TRBV19 | NA | TGTGCCAGTAGTCCCCGGGGGGGGCTAGGGAATGAAAAACTGTTTTTT | CASSPRGGLGNEKLFF
TRBJ2-7 | NA | TRBV2 | TRBD2 | TGTGCCAGCCTCCCTACCGGGACGGGACTAGGCGAGCAGTACTTC | CASLPTGTGLGEQYF
TRBJ2-5 | NA | TRBV27 | TRBD2 | TGTGCCAGCAGACAGGGACTAGCGGGGGGGCCAGGGACCCAGTACTTC | CASRQGLAGGPGTQYF
TRBJ1-2 | NA | TRBV6-5 | TRBD1 | TGTGCCAGCAGTTATCGAGGGGGCGATCGCCGCTATGGCTACACCTTC | CASSYRGGDRRYGYTF
TRBJ1-1 | many | TRBV11-2 | TRBD1 | TGTGCCAGCAGCCTTGGGACAGGGGGGAGTGAAGCTTTCTTT | CASSLGTGGSEAFF
TRBJ2-7 | NA | TRBV14 | NA | TGTGCCAGCAGCCGGGGCAGCGCCTACGAGCAGTACTTC | CASSRGSAYEQYF
TRBJ2-5 | NA | TRBV5-1 | TRBD1 | TGCGCCAGCAGCTCCCTGAGACAGGGGGCGCGGGAGACCCAGTACTTC | CASSSLRQGARETQYF
TRBJ2-5 | NA | TRBV7-2 | TRBD2 | TGTGCCAGCAGCCCCCTAGCGGGGGGGGTGGAGACCCAGTACTTC | CASSPLAGGVETQYF
TRBJ2-5 | NA | TRBV6-1 | NA | TGTGCCAGCAGTGAATCTCTAGCGACAGGGTTGTCTAGTCGCCAAGAGACCCAGTACTTC | CASSESLATGLSSRQETQYF
TRBJ2-5 | few | TRBV29-1 | NA | TGCAGCGTTGTCGTCAGGGGCGAGACCCAGTACTTC | CSVVVRGETQYF
TRBJ2-1 | few | TRBV7-9 | TRBD1 | TGTGCCAGCAGCTCGACGGGGACAGGGTTTCATGAGCAGTTCTTC | CASSSTGTGFHEQFF
TRBJ1-3 | few | TRBV5-6 | NA | TGTGCCAGCAGCCCAAGAGTACTCTCCGGAAACACCATATATTTT | CASSPRVLSGNTIYF
TRBJ1-5 | NA | TRBV6-5 | NA | TGTGCCAGCAGTCGCCTGGGGGCTAGCAATCAGCCCCAGCATTTT | CASSRLGASNQPQHF
TRBJ2-1 | NA | TRBV5-4 | TRBD2 | TGTGCCAGCGAGCGGGGGCAATACAATGAGCAGTTCTTC | CASERGQYNEQFF
TRBJ2-2 | once | TRBV9 | TRBD2 | TGTGCCAGCAGCTCCCGGGGTAGCGGGACCTCTGGCGGGGAGCTGTTTTTT | CASSSRGSGTSGGELFF
TRBJ2-1 | NA | TRBV4-3 | TRBD2 | TGCGCCAGCAGCCAAGATCTGGGGCTAGCGGGGGGCTCCTACAATGAGCAGTTCTTC | CASSQDLGLAGGSYNEQFF
TRBJ2-7 | NA | TRBV6-6 | NA | TGTGCCAGCACCCATAGCTCCTACGAGCAGTACTTC | CASTHSSYEQYF
TRBJ1-4 | few | TRBV4-1 | TRBD1 | TGCGCCAGCAGCCAAGCCGGGACAGGCTCAACTAATGAAAAACTGTTTTTT | CASSQAGTGSTNEKLFF
TRBJ1-1 | NA | TRBV5-1 | NA | TGCGCCAGCCGGACCTCTGGCGGGACGAACACTGAAGCTTTCTTT | CASRTSGGTNTEAFF
TRBJ2-1 | NA | TRBV19 | NA | TGTGCCAGTAGTATTCTTGCGGGCGCAGCAATCAATGAGCAGTTCTTC | CASSILAGAAINEQFF
TRBJ1-6 | NA | TRBV5-6 | NA | TGTGCCAGCAGCCTAGGTCCGTCCGTTAATTCACCCCTCCACTTT | CASSLGPSVNSPLHF
TRBJ1-1 | NA | TRBV5-6 | TRBD1 | TGTGCCAGCAGCTATGGGACAGTCAACACTGAAGCTTTCTTT | CASSYGTVNTEAFF
TRBJ2-7 | NA | TRBV2 | NA | TGTGCCAGCACCGAGGGAGGATCCACCTCCCACGAGCAGTACTTC | CASTEGGSTSHEQYF